The present TCR beta chain was sequenced within a study of T cells in Graves' hyperthyroidism and ophthalmopathy. Overall study results and limits: Model output signaled ophthalmopathy a median approximately 6 months ahead of onset.

RNA transcripts gave rise to amplified TCR beta CDR3 regions. HTBI primers were the set used in a first-round RT-PCR of the TCR CDR3. TCRdb reprocessed the multiplex PCR reads via MiXCR and lists one record per CDR3 protein. The sample comprises 550,000 to 600,000 distinct CDR3 sequences, approximately 14% of which are singletons, and roughly 7% rests with the top ten. This clonotype was counted only a few times. Its antigen is unidentified. The ends lost 0 bases at V and 3 bases at J; junction bases unmatched: 2. This CDR3 comprises 15 residues. From germline, CDR1 is MGHRA and CDR2 YSYEKL. The sequence was obtained from a woman aged 18-30 years with Graves' ophthalmopathy. The V and J genes are TRBV4-1 and TRBJ2-7; 10 nucleotides match TRBD1. Specimen: blood. This chain's CDR3 is CASSQEGTGVYEQYF. The CDR3 DNA reads TGCGCCAGCAGCCAAGAGGGGACAGGGGTCTACGAGCAGTACTTC.